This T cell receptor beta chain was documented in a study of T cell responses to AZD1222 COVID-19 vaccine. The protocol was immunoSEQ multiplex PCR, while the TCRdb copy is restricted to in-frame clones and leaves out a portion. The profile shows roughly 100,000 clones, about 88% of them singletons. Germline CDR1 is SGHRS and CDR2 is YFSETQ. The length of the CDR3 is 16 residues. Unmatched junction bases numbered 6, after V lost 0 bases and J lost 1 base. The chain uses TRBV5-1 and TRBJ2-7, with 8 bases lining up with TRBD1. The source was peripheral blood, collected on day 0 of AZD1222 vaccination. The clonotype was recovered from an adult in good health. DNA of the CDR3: TGCGCCAGCAGCTTGGAACCGGGACAGGTATCCTACGAGCAGTACTTC. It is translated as CASSLEPGQVSYEQYF. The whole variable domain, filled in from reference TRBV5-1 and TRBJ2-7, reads KAGVTQTPRYLIKTRGQQVTLSCSPISGHRSVSWYQQTPGQGLQFLFEYFSETQRNKGNFPGRFSGRQFSNSRSEMNVSTLELGDSALYLCASSLEPGQVSYEQYFGPGTRLTVT.